A single sample gave rise to the 21 T cell receptor beta chains below, sequenced in a study of glioma-infiltrating T cells. Using RNA template, CDR3s of TCR alpha and beta were amplified with iRepertoire arm-PCR. MiXCR, run by TCRdb on the multiplex PCR reads, gives a single entry per CDR3 protein. The data contain around 130,000 distinct CDR3 sequences, about 25% of them seen just once; the ten biggest clones take up over 25%. Sequencing was carried out using glioma tissue, nonneoplastic brain tissue, or PBMCs (not recorded which). Receptor source: a human donor with low-grade glioma or glioblastoma, undergoing nonglioma brain surgery, or in good health (not recorded which).

As for this clonotype: Compared with germline, one end of the junction differs, possibly owing to a read error. This chain joins TRBV28 and TRBJ1-5; no firm D call. CDR1 MDHEN and CDR2 SYDVKM come from the germline V gene. The CDR3 spans 14 residues. The CDR3 spells CDSTPGHLNQPQHF. The CDR3 DNA is TGTGACAGCACCCCCGGGCACCTCAATCAGCCCCAGCATTTT.

The chain joins TRBV7-9 to TRBJ1-6, with D unclear. Germline assignment: CDR1 SEHNR and CDR2 FQNEAQ (reference sequence). The CDR3 sequence is 14 residues long. V was shortened by 4 bases and J by 7 bases, with 11 bases between the two germline ends. This CDR3 is CASSSHTGNSPLHF. As DNA, the CDR3 is TGTGCCAGCAGCTCTCATACGGGGAATTCACCCCTCCACTTT.

This clonotype was detected only once. One end of the junction fails to match germline, which may point to a read error. This chain connects TRBV2 to TRBJ1-5; 12 nucleotides align to TRBD1. The CDR3 is 15 amino acids. Looked up from germline, CDR1 is SNHLY and CDR2 is FYNNEI. CDR3 residues: CASSGDRGRNQLQHF. The CDR3, as DNA: TGTGCCAGCAGTGGGGACAGGGGGCGGAATCAGCTCCAGCATTTT. The full variable domain, rest sourced from reference TRBV2 and TRBJ1-5, is EPEVTQTPSHQVTQMGQEVILRCVPISNHLYFYWYRQILGQKVEFLVSFYNNEISEKSEIFDDQFSVERPDGSNFTLKIRSTKLEDSAMYFCASSGDRGRNQLQHFGDGTRLSIL.

Comments on this clonotype: At one of its ends the junction is not consistent with the germline gene, which may arise from a read error. The J gene is TRBJ2-1, the V gene TRBV7-6; TRBD1 or TRBD2 may be the D gene (6 bases each). Germline V gene sequence: CDR1 SGHVS, CDR2 FNYEAQ. CDR3 length: 19 residues. The CDR3 coding sequence is TGTGCCAGCAGCTTAGCTGCGGGTGGGGTCATGGGGGGCGCAGATGAGGAGTTCTTC. This translates into CASSLAAGGVMGGADEEFF.

This clonotype was counted only a few times. The chain links TRBV11-3 to TRBJ2-2; D perhaps matches TRBD2 (6 bases). The CDR3 totals 14 residues. Deletions cut 6 bases from V and 4 bases from J, with 12 bases between. Per germline, CDR1 SGHNT and CDR2 YENEEA. The CDR3 region is CASSWRDGTGELFF. CDR3 bases: TGTGCCAGCAGTTGGAGGGATGGCACCGGGGAGCTGTTTTTT.

Details on this clonotype: One end of the junction fails to match germline, which may point to a read error. The chain is built from TRBV30 and TRBJ2-3; the match to TRBD1 covers 8 bases. The V gene's germline CDR1 is GTSNPN and CDR2 SVGIG (reference sequence). The CDR3 consists of 11 residues. The CDR3 loop reads CAWRAGGAMHF. For the CDR3, the DNA is TGTGCCTGGAGGGCAGGGGGCGCGATGCATTTT.

Concerning this clonotype: Since the CDR3 does not end with the conserved phenylalanine or tryptophan, this likely comes from a read error. This sequence joins TRBV6-2 or TRBV6-3 and TRBJ1-1; D is ambiguous. Germline CDR1 MNHEY, CDR2 SVGEGT. V gave up 8 bases and J gave up 8 bases, with 15 bases separating them. The CDR3 consists of 12 residues. CDR3 sequence: CASGLTRREAFS. The CDR3 nucleotides read TGTGCCAGCGGCCTTACACGGAGGGAAGCTTTCTCT.

The rearrangement links TRBV6-1 to TRBJ2-3; D unresolved. V was trimmed by 7 bases and J by 2 bases, leaving 10 bases between them. The CDR3 runs to 13 residues. Germline CDR1 MNHNS, CDR2 SASEGT. The CDR3 spells CASTLPATDTQYF. The DNA of the CDR3 is TGTGCCAGCACCCTTCCCGCCACAGATACGCAGTATTTT.

For this clonotype: A single base separates this from a much larger clone, so it may be a read error. The gene calls are TRBV15 and TRBJ1-6; no clear D. Germline assignment: CDR1 LNHNV and CDR2 YYDKDF (reference sequence). This CDR3 comprises 15 residues. CDR3 nucleotide sequence: TGTGCCACCAGCAGAGTGCTCCAGCCTAATTCACCCGTCCACTTT. Its translation: CATSRVLQPNSPVHF.

This clonotype was detected a few times. The gene calls are TRBV20-1 and TRBJ2-7, with D maybe TRBD2 (5 bases). V dropped 5 bases and J dropped 4 bases, with 18 bases sitting between them. Per the germline V gene, CDR1 is DFQATT and CDR2 is SNEGSKA (reference sequence). CDR3 length equals 14 residues. The CDR3 sequence is CSAQWWAGPYEQYV. CDR3 in DNA: TGCAGTGCTCAGTGGTGGGCGGGCCCTTACGAGCAGTACGTC.

For this clonotype: Relative to the germline gene, one junction end is altered; a read error may explain this. CDR3 sequence (DNA): TGTGCCAGCAGAGCCCAGGGGGCAAACTATGACTACACCTTC. Translation: CASRAQGANYDYTF. The rearrangement links TRBV2 to TRBJ1-2; 8 positions match TRBD1. CDR3 length: 14 residues. The V gene's germline CDR1 is SNHLY and CDR2 FYNNEI.

This clonotype was counted a few times. The V and J genes are TRBV19 and TRBJ1-2; no firm D call. Germline assignment: CDR1 LNHDA and CDR2 SQIVND (reference sequence). The CDR3 is 15 residues long. Trimming took 1 base from V and 4 from J, leaving 13 bases between them. CDR3 in amino acids: CASSIVYGLSYGYTF. The CDR3 DNA reads TGTGCCAGTAGTATAGTGTACGGACTCAGCTATGGCTACACCTTC.

This clonotype was counted only a few times. A junction boundary mismatches the germline segment, possibly from a read error. The V gene is TRBV24-1, the J gene TRBJ2-3; 9 bases match TRBD1. The CDR3 covers 16 residues. Germline CDR1 is KGHDR and CDR2 is SFDVKD. The CDR3 DNA follows: TGTGCCACCAGAAACTCCGGGACAGGGACGAGAGATAAGCAGTATTTT. It yields the protein CATRNSGTGTRDKQYF.

A few counts support this clonotype. This chain joins TRBV2 and TRBJ2-3; 10 bases map to TRBD2. The V segment lost 1 base and the J segment 4 bases; nucleotides outside the gene matches: 2. The CDR3 runs to 15 residues. From germline, CDR1 is SNHLY and CDR2 FYNNEI. The CDR3 region is CASSEEGTSADTQYF. CDR3 in DNA: TGTGCCAGCAGTGAAGAGGGGACTAGCGCAGATACGCAGTATTTT.

For this clonotype: Just one base apart from a much larger clone, this may be a read error. The chain carries TRBV20-1 and TRBJ1-1, with a weak D call TRBD1 (5 bases). V lost 3 bases and J 6 bases, leaving 20 bases between the germline ends. Germline CDR1 and CDR2: DFQATT and SNEGSKA (reference sequence). CDR3 length equals 15 residues. The CDR3 DNA sequence: TGCAGTGCTAGGCCGTCGACAGTGGGCTTCGCTGAAGCTTTCTTT. Amino acids: CSARPSTVGFAEAFF.

In regard to this clonotype: Given a much more abundant clone one base away, this may be a read error. The J gene is TRBJ1-1, the V gene TRBV27, with a tentative D call TRBD1 (6 bases). The CDR3 is made up of 13 amino acids. CDR1 is MNHEY and CDR2 is SMNVEV in the germline V gene (reference sequence). Trimming took off 8 bases at V and 0 bases at J, with 10 bases between the two ends. The CDR3 bases are TGTGCCAGCCACAGGGAAATGAACACTGAAGCTTTCTTT. Translating gives CASHREMNTEAFF.

The chain couples TRBV2 to TRBJ1-6; D is undetermined. Per germline, CDR1 SNHLY and CDR2 FYNNEI. CDR3 length: 14 amino acids. Trimming pared 3 bases from V and 7 bases from J, leaving 10 bases between. CDR3 loop: CASSDRGGNSPLHF. CDR3 sequence (DNA): TGTGCCAGCAGTGACCGGGGAGGCAATTCACCCCTCCACTTT.

The V and J genes are TRBV19 and TRBJ2-2; 11 nucleotides line up with TRBD2. V was pared by 5 bases and J by 0 bases, with 5 bases of the junction left unmatched. Germline V CDR1 and CDR2: LNHDA, SQIVND (reference sequence). There are 17 residues in the CDR3. The CDR3 loop is CASSSASGGTNTGELFF. As DNA, the CDR3 is TGTGCCAGTAGTTCCGCTAGCGGGGGGACGAACACCGGGGAGCTGTTTTTT.

As for this clonotype: Sequence at one end of the junction differs from germline and may be a read error. This chain uses TRBV6-1 with TRBJ2-1, with TRBD2 matching 10 bases. Germline CDR1 and CDR2: MNHNS and SASEGT. The CDR3 loop spans 16 amino acids. This CDR3 is CASRALSGGATNEQFF. The CDR3 bases are TGCGCCAGCAGAGCCCTGAGCGGGGGGGCGACCAATGAGCAGTTCTTC.

Points on this clonotype: This clone may be a read error of a much larger clone one base away. J is TRBJ1-1 and V is TRBV20-1; 11 bases align to TRBD1. This CDR3 spans 12 amino acids. The germline CDR1 and CDR2 sequences are DFQATT and SNEGSKA (reference sequence). The CDR3 DNA sequence: TGCATTGTATCCGGGACAGGGGGTACAGCTTTCTTT. Translated, it gives CIVSGTGGTAFF.

The chain carries TRBV4-1 and TRBJ1-5; a possible D gene is TRBD1 (5 bases). Trimming stripped 1 base from V and 4 bases from J, with 11 bases between. Germline V gene data show CDR1 as MGHRA and CDR2 as YSYEKL. The CDR3 is 15 amino acids. CDR3 DNA: TGCGCCAGCAGCCAAGGGGGCCGGGAAAATCAGCCCCAGCATTTT. It specifies CASSQGGRENQPQHF.